This is a list of T cell receptor beta chains from one sample in a study of OX40 agonist ivuxolimab in advanced cancers. Sequencing used immunoSEQ multiplex PCR; TCRdb keeps in-frame clones, though not all of them. The table lists over 15,000 clones, approximately 81% of them singletons. The specimen was CD4+ or CD8+ T cells sorted from blood, collected in a trial of the OX40 agonist ivuxolimab. All receptors come from an adult with an advanced solid tumor such as melanoma, head and neck, liver or kidney cancer. CDR3s include the opening cysteine and the closing phenylalanine or tryptophan. Each record gives: clone size, V gene, J gene, D gene, CDR3 protein, CDR3 DNA. D genes are given only for firm matches. Clone size appears in some rows only: once, few, many, or a class for an expanded clone.

abundance: NA; v_gene: TRBV7-6; j_gene: TRBJ2-5; d_gene: TRBD2; CDR3aa: CASSHPLAGGSQETQYF; CDR3nt: TGTGCCAGCAGCCACCCTCTAGCGGGGGGCTCCCAAGAGACCCAGTACTTC
abundance: once; v_gene: TRBV27; j_gene: TRBJ1-1; d_gene: NA; CDR3aa: CASSLDEGVATEAFF; CDR3nt: TGTGCCAGCAGTTTAGACGAGGGGGTGGCCACTGAAGCTTTCTTT
abundance: NA; v_gene: TRBV5-1; j_gene: TRBJ2-1; d_gene: TRBD1; CDR3aa: CASSQYRGQYNEQFF; CDR3nt: TGCGCCAGCAGCCAATACAGGGGGCAATACAATGAGCAGTTCTTC
abundance: NA; v_gene: TRBV28; j_gene: TRBJ2-7; d_gene: NA; CDR3aa: CASSSGGGGEQYF; CDR3nt: TGTGCCAGCAGTTCCGGGGGAGGGGGAGAGCAGTACTTC
abundance: NA; v_gene: TRBV7-3; j_gene: TRBJ2-7; d_gene: TRBD1; CDR3aa: CASSLGQGDYEQYF; CDR3nt: TGTGCCAGCAGCTTGGGACAGGGAGATTACGAGCAGTACTTC
abundance: once; v_gene: TRBV28; j_gene: TRBJ2-3; d_gene: NA; CDR3aa: CASSPLAWATDTQYF; CDR3nt: TGTGCCAGCAGTCCACTAGCTTGGGCGACAGATACGCAGTATTTT
abundance: NA; v_gene: TRBV2; j_gene: TRBJ1-3; d_gene: NA; CDR3aa: CASSPLGARNTIYF; CDR3nt: TGTGCCAGCAGCCCATTAGGGGCCCGAAACACCATATATTTT
abundance: many; v_gene: TRBV6-1; j_gene: TRBJ1-4; d_gene: NA; CDR3aa: CASSEGRQHTEKLFF; CDR3nt: TGTGCCAGCAGTGAGGGTAGGCAGCATACTGAAAAACTGTTTTTT
abundance: NA; v_gene: TRBV15; j_gene: TRBJ2-6; d_gene: NA; CDR3aa: CATSRGEGANVLTF; CDR3nt: TGTGCCACCAGCAGAGGGGAAGGGGCCAACGTCCTGACTTTC
abundance: NA; v_gene: TRBV10-3; j_gene: TRBJ1-4; d_gene: NA; CDR3aa: CAISEGGESEKLFF; CDR3nt: TGTGCCATCAGTGAGGGAGGGGAGAGTGAAAAACTGTTTTTT
abundance: once; v_gene: TRBV19; j_gene: TRBJ2-2; d_gene: NA; CDR3aa: CASSISSGINTGELFF; CDR3nt: TGTGCCAGTAGTATTTCGTCGGGGATTAACACCGGGGAGCTGTTTTTT
abundance: NA; v_gene: TRBV29-1; j_gene: TRBJ1-2; d_gene: TRBD1; CDR3aa: CSVEGGTGINYGYTF; CDR3nt: TGCAGCGTTGAAGGGGGGACAGGTATTAACTATGGCTACACCTTC
abundance: once; v_gene: TRBV19; j_gene: TRBJ1-1; d_gene: NA; CDR3aa: CASSIDRALGEAFF; CDR3nt: TGTGCCAGTAGTATAGATCGGGCCTTGGGCGAAGCTTTCTTT
abundance: NA; v_gene: TRBV7-3; j_gene: TRBJ2-5; d_gene: TRBD1; CDR3aa: CASSFQGATETQYF; CDR3nt: TGTGCCAGCAGCTTTCAGGGGGCCACGGAGACCCAGTACTTC
abundance: NA; v_gene: TRBV7-2; j_gene: TRBJ2-7; d_gene: NA; CDR3aa: CASSYQYHYEQYF; CDR3nt: TGTGCCAGCAGTTACCAATACCACTACGAGCAGTACTTC
abundance: NA; v_gene: TRBV18; j_gene: TRBJ1-6; d_gene: TRBD1; CDR3aa: CASSPMDRADSPLHF; CDR3nt: TGTGCCAGCTCACCAATGGACAGGGCGGACTCACCCCTCCACTTT
abundance: NA; v_gene: TRBV28; j_gene: TRBJ1-4; d_gene: NA; CDR3aa: CASTPEGGPQMNEKLFF; CDR3nt: TGTGCCAGCACCCCCGAGGGGGGACCACAAATGAATGAAAAACTGTTTTTT
abundance: NA; v_gene: TRBV4-3; j_gene: TRBJ2-7; d_gene: NA; CDR3aa: CASSGRHGDEQYF; CDR3nt: TGCGCCAGCAGCGGGCGGCACGGAGACGAGCAGTACTTC
abundance: NA; v_gene: TRBV6-1; j_gene: TRBJ1-1; d_gene: NA; CDR3aa: CASSEGGANTEAFF; CDR3nt: TGTGCCAGCAGTGAAGGGGGGGCGAACACTGAAGCTTTCTTT
abundance: NA; v_gene: TRBV6-5; j_gene: TRBJ2-4; d_gene: NA; CDR3aa: CASSWAAKNIQYF; CDR3nt: TGTGCCAGCAGTTGGGCAGCCAAAAACATTCAGTACTTC
abundance: NA; v_gene: TRBV6-4; j_gene: TRBJ2-6; d_gene: NA; CDR3aa: CASSGEYSGANVLTF; CDR3nt: TGTGCCAGCAGTGGCGAATACTCTGGGGCCAACGTCCTGACTTTC
abundance: NA; v_gene: TRBV9; j_gene: TRBJ1-5; d_gene: NA; CDR3aa: CASSGLLGQPQHF; CDR3nt: TGTGCCAGCAGCGGGCTATTGGGTCAGCCCCAGCATTTT
abundance: NA; v_gene: TRBV6-5; j_gene: TRBJ2-2; d_gene: NA; CDR3aa: CASTMGGGNTGELFF; CDR3nt: TGTGCCAGCACGATGGGGGGGGGCAACACCGGGGAGCTGTTTTTT
abundance: NA; v_gene: TRBV9; j_gene: TRBJ2-1; d_gene: TRBD2; CDR3aa: CASTVTSGSGEQFF; CDR3nt: TGTGCCAGCACCGTGACTAGCGGGAGTGGTGAGCAGTTCTTC
abundance: NA; v_gene: TRBV28; j_gene: TRBJ2-1; d_gene: TRBD1; CDR3aa: CASRGTGSIYEQFF; CDR3nt: TGTGCCAGCAGAGGGACAGGGAGTATCTATGAGCAGTTCTTC
abundance: NA; v_gene: TRBV27; j_gene: TRBJ2-2; d_gene: NA; CDR3aa: CASSLGFDTGELFF; CDR3nt: TGTGCCAGCAGTTTGGGGTTTGATACCGGGGAGCTGTTTTTT
abundance: NA; v_gene: TRBV25-1; j_gene: TRBJ2-7; d_gene: TRBD2; CDR3aa: CASSERGGTDSYEQYF; CDR3nt: TGTGCCAGCAGTGAACGCGGGGGGACGGACTCCTACGAGCAGTACTTC
abundance: NA; v_gene: TRBV27; j_gene: TRBJ2-7; d_gene: NA; CDR3aa: CASWGAGGIYEQYF; CDR3nt: TGTGCCAGTTGGGGGGCAGGGGGAATCTACGAGCAGTACTTC
abundance: NA; v_gene: TRBV9; j_gene: TRBJ2-3; d_gene: NA; CDR3aa: CASSVDGADTQYF; CDR3nt: TGTGCCAGCAGCGTAGATGGGGCAGATACGCAGTATTTT
abundance: NA; v_gene: TRBV7-9; j_gene: TRBJ1-6; d_gene: NA; CDR3aa: CASSQERAPNSPLHF; CDR3nt: TGTGCCAGCAGCCAAGAGAGAGCCCCCAATTCACCCCTCCACTTT
abundance: NA; v_gene: TRBV9; j_gene: TRBJ2-2; d_gene: TRBD2; CDR3aa: CASSVAGLAGVRTGELFF; CDR3nt: TGTGCCAGCAGCGTAGCGGGACTAGCGGGAGTAAGGACCGGGGAGCTGTTTTTT
abundance: few; v_gene: TRBV7-6; j_gene: TRBJ2-5; d_gene: TRBD1; CDR3aa: CASSLSRGRHETQYF; CDR3nt: TGTGCCAGCAGCTTAAGCAGGGGGCGGCACGAGACCCAGTACTTC
abundance: NA; v_gene: TRBV6-4; j_gene: TRBJ2-3; d_gene: TRBD1; CDR3aa: CASSMTTGGKDTQYF; CDR3nt: TGTGCCAGCAGCATGACAACAGGGGGAAAAGATACGCAGTATTTT
abundance: NA; v_gene: TRBV7-6; j_gene: TRBJ1-2; d_gene: NA; CDR3aa: CASSLEMKGFGYTF; CDR3nt: TGTGCCAGCAGCTTAGAAATGAAGGGGTTTGGCTACACCTTC
abundance: NA; v_gene: TRBV5-1; j_gene: TRBJ2-7; d_gene: NA; CDR3aa: CASSSPVTYEQYF; CDR3nt: TGCGCCAGCAGTTCCCCTGTTACCTACGAGCAGTACTTC
abundance: once; v_gene: TRBV10-3; j_gene: TRBJ2-3; d_gene: TRBD1; CDR3aa: CAIAPGQGPDTQYF; CDR3nt: TGTGCCATCGCACCGGGACAGGGGCCAGATACGCAGTATTTT
abundance: NA; v_gene: TRBV9; j_gene: TRBJ2-7; d_gene: TRBD1; CDR3aa: CASSVSGQGIYEQYF; CDR3nt: TGTGCCAGCAGCGTATCGGGACAGGGCATCTACGAGCAGTACTTC
abundance: NA; v_gene: TRBV5-4; j_gene: TRBJ1-1; d_gene: NA; CDR3aa: CASSQEMNTEAFF; CDR3nt: TGTGCCAGCAGCCAAGAAATGAACACTGAAGCTTTCTTT
abundance: NA; v_gene: TRBV7-2; j_gene: TRBJ2-4; d_gene: TRBD2; CDR3aa: CASTGRTQKNIQYF; CDR3nt: TGTGCCAGCACCGGGAGGACTCAGAAAAACATTCAGTACTTC
abundance: NA; v_gene: TRBV27; j_gene: TRBJ2-3; d_gene: NA; CDR3aa: CASSLGPGHTQYF; CDR3nt: TGTGCCAGCAGTTTAGGTCCGGGTCATACGCAGTATTTT
abundance: NA; v_gene: TRBV6-5; j_gene: TRBJ2-1; d_gene: TRBD1; CDR3aa: CASSPPGQGNNEQFF; CDR3nt: TGTGCCAGCAGTCCCCCCGGACAGGGAAACAATGAGCAGTTCTTC
abundance: medium-sized; v_gene: TRBV7-9; j_gene: TRBJ2-7; d_gene: NA; CDR3aa: CASSLYTYSYEQYF; CDR3nt: TGTGCCAGCAGCCTATACACGTACTCCTACGAGCAGTACTTC
abundance: NA; v_gene: TRBV5-4; j_gene: TRBJ2-3; d_gene: NA; CDR3aa: CASSFSGADTQYF; CDR3nt: TGTGCCAGCAGCTTCTCGGGCGCAGATACGCAGTATTTT
abundance: NA; v_gene: TRBV11-2; j_gene: TRBJ1-5; d_gene: TRBD1; CDR3aa: CASSSWTGGPRNQPQHF; CDR3nt: TGTGCCAGCAGCTCTTGGACAGGGGGTCCTAGAAATCAGCCCCAGCATTTT
abundance: NA; v_gene: TRBV27; j_gene: TRBJ2-6; d_gene: TRBD1; CDR3aa: CASSSDRGVAGANVLTF; CDR3nt: TGTGCCAGCAGTTCCGACAGGGGAGTCGCTGGGGCCAACGTCCTGACTTTC
abundance: once; v_gene: TRBV7-8; j_gene: TRBJ1-6; d_gene: TRBD1; CDR3aa: CASSQKRGRGALHF; CDR3nt: TGTGCCAGCAGCCAGAAGAGGGGGCGGGGGGCCCTCCACTTT
abundance: NA; v_gene: TRBV18; j_gene: TRBJ1-5; d_gene: TRBD1; CDR3aa: CASSLTGGQEPQHF; CDR3nt: TGTGCCAGCTCACTGACAGGGGGCCAGGAGCCCCAGCATTTT
abundance: NA; v_gene: TRBV27; j_gene: TRBJ1-5; d_gene: NA; CDR3aa: CASSYENSNQPQHF; CDR3nt: TGTGCCAGCAGCTATGAGAATAGCAATCAGCCCCAGCATTTT
abundance: NA; v_gene: TRBV7-5; j_gene: TRBJ2-5; d_gene: NA; CDR3aa: CVRSFTPGNRGTETQYF; CDR3nt: TGTGTCAGAAGCTTTACCCCAGGGAATCGGGGGACAGAGACCCAGTACTTC
abundance: NA; v_gene: TRBV4-3; j_gene: TRBJ2-1; d_gene: NA; CDR3aa: CASSRRGERPSYNEQFF; CDR3nt: TGCGCCAGCAGCCGCAGGGGGGAAAGACCCTCCTACAATGAGCAGTTCTTC
abundance: NA; v_gene: TRBV6-6; j_gene: TRBJ2-5; d_gene: NA; CDR3aa: CASSYSGTDETQYF; CDR3nt: TGTGCCAGCAGTTACTCCGGGACCGATGAGACCCAGTACTTC
abundance: NA; v_gene: TRBV5-1; j_gene: TRBJ2-5; d_gene: NA; CDR3aa: CASSLSAVQETQYF; CDR3nt: TGCGCCAGCAGCTTGTCAGCGGTCCAAGAGACCCAGTACTTC
abundance: NA; v_gene: TRBV7-3; j_gene: TRBJ2-1; d_gene: NA; CDR3aa: CASSLTAYNEQFF; CDR3nt: TGTGCCAGCAGCTTGACTGCTTACAATGAGCAGTTCTTC
abundance: NA; v_gene: TRBV21-1; j_gene: TRBJ1-4; d_gene: NA; CDR3aa: CASRQHLYKVHNEKLFF; CDR3nt: TGTGCCAGCAGACAACATTTATACAAGGTGCATAATGAAAAACTGTTTTTT
abundance: NA; v_gene: TRBV27; j_gene: TRBJ2-3; d_gene: NA; CDR3aa: CASLSFSDTQYF; CDR3nt: TGTGCCAGCCTTTCCTTCTCAGATACGCAGTATTTT
abundance: NA; v_gene: TRBV7-2; j_gene: TRBJ2-4; d_gene: TRBD2; CDR3aa: CAGTGRTQKNIQYF; CDR3nt: TGTGCCGGCACCGGGAGGACTCAGAAAAACATTCAGTACTTC
abundance: NA; v_gene: TRBV11-2; j_gene: TRBJ2-7; d_gene: NA; CDR3aa: CASSLVEAVMLYEQYF; CDR3nt: TGTGCCAGCAGCTTAGTAGAGGCCGTGATGCTCTACGAGCAGTACTTC